This TCR beta chain was sequenced during a study of CD8 T cells in Susac syndrome. The RNA input was about 0.5 to 1 ug, and it was reverse transcribed with random hexamers. Across 54 Vbeta and 13 Jbeta, TCR beta CDR3 was amplified with immunoSEQ multiplex PCR. TCRdb passed the immunoSEQ multiplex PCR reads through MiXCR, listing each CDR3 protein once. The table has about 300,000 distinct CDR3 sequences, approximately 85% seen once. CD8+ and CD4+ T cells from blood underwent TCR beta sequencing. TEMRA cells were enriched by FACS, and CD4+ and CD8+ T cells were negatively isolated. The sequence was obtained from a human donor with multiple sclerosis. Sample: CD8+ T cells from PBMCs.

The chain's CDR3 is CASSFPSGANVLTF. The CDR3 DNA sequence: TGTGCCAGCAGCTTCCCCTCTGGGGCCAACGTCCTGACTTTC. The chain links TRBV7-9 to TRBJ2-6; D unclear. V lost 3 bases to trimming and J lost 0 bases, with 3 bases between them. The length of the CDR3 is 14 residues. Germline CDR1 SEHNR, CDR2 FQNEAQ (reference sequence). Looking up the rest from reference TRBV7-9 and TRBJ2-6 gives the full variable domain: DTGVSQNPRHKITKRGQNVTFRCDPISEHNRLYWYRQTLGQGPEFLTYFQNEAQLEKSRLLSDRFSAERPKGSFSTLEIQRTEQGDSAMYLCASSFPSGANVLTFGAGSRLTVL.